Detailed here is one T cell receptor (beta chain). This record comes from a study of T cell changes during pregnancy in multiple sclerosis. There are 14 residues in the CDR3. Trimming took off 3 bases at V and 8 bases at J, with 14 bases between the two ends. CDR1 and CDR2 (germline): MDHEN, SYDVKM. Profiling relied on immunoSEQ multiplex PCR, and the TCRdb table lists in-frame clones only, not all of them. The sample lists around 35,000 clones; around nine tenths were seen once. The clonotype was recovered from a female donor with multiple sclerosis, enrolled in a pregnancy study. The chain couples TRBV28 to TRBJ2-1, with D possibly matching TRBD2 (6 bases). The sequences come from CD8+ T cells from peripheral blood mononuclear cells, collected in the first trimester of pregnancy. In DNA form, the CDR3 reads TGTGCCAGCAGTTTTACAGCGGGCGGGGATGAGCAGTTCTTC. Translated, it gives CASSFTAGGDEQFF. The full variable domain, with the rest looked up from reference TRBV28 and TRBJ2-1, is DVKVTQSSRYLVKRTGEKVFLECVQDMDHENMFWYRQDPGLGLRLIYFSYDVKMKEKGDIPEGYSVSREKKERFSLILESASTNQTSMYLCASSFTAGGDEQFFGPGTRLTVL.